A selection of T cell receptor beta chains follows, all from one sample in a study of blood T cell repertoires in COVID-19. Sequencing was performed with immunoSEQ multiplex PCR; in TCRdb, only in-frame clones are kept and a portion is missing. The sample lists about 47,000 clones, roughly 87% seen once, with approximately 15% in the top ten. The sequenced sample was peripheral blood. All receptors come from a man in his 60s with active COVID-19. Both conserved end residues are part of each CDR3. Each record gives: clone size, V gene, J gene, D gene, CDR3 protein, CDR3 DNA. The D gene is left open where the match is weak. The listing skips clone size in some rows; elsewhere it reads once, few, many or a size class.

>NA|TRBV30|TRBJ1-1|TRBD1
CAQQGAGSTEAFF
TGTGCCCAACAGGGGGCGGGGTCCACTGAAGCTTTCTTT
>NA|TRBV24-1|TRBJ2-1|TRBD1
CATSDQDRGHREQFF
TGTGCCACCAGTGATCAAGACAGGGGGCATCGTGAGCAGTTCTTC
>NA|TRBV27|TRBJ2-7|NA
CASSFQGYEQYF
TGTGCCAGCAGCTTCCAGGGCTACGAGCAGTACTTC
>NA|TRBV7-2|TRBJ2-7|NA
CASSLDGAARLRGQYF
TGTGCCAGCAGCTTAGATGGAGCGGCCCGACTACGAGGGCAGTACTTC
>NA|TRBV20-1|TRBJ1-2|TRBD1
CSASDRNGYTF
TGCAGTGCCTCGGACAGGAATGGCTACACCTTC
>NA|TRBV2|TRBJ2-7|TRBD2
CASRLRLAGGSEQYF
TGTGCCAGCAGGCTCAGACTAGCGGGAGGCTCCGAGCAGTACTTC
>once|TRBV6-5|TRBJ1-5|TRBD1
CASSSTGGNQPQHF
TGTGCCAGCAGTTCGACAGGGGGCAATCAGCCCCAGCATTTT
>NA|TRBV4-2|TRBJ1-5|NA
CASSRGGGEGNQPQHF
TGTGCCAGCAGCCGTGGGGGAGGGGAGGGGAATCAGCCCCAGCATTTT
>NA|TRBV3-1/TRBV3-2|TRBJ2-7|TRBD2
CASSRLLAGVDEQYF
TGTGCCAGCAGCCGACTTCTAGCGGGAGTTGACGAGCAGTACTTC
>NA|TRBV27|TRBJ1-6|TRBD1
CASSPGTGGMSYNSPLHF
TGTGCCAGCAGTCCGGGGACAGGGGGCATGTCCTATAATTCACCCCTCCACTTT
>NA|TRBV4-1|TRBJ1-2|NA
CASSPPGQRYGYTF
TGCGCCAGCAGCCCTCCTGGACAGCGCTATGGCTACACCTTC
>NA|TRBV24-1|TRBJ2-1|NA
CATSDSGGEEQFF
TGTGCCACCAGTGATTCGGGGGGCGAAGAGCAGTTCTTC
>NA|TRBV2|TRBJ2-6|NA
CASNQMSSGANVLTF
TGTGCCAGCAACCAAATGAGCTCTGGGGCCAACGTCCTGACTTTC
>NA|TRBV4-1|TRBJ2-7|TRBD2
CASSPASSGGTYEQYF
TGCGCCAGCAGCCCGGCTTCTAGCGGGGGTACCTACGAGCAGTACTTC
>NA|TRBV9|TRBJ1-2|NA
CASSVGGGTNYGYTF
TGTGCCAGCAGCGTAGGGGGCGGGACTAACTATGGCTACACCTTC
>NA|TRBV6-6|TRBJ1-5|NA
CASLREGRSNQPQHF
TGTGCCAGCCTACGAGAGGGGAGGAGCAATCAGCCCCAGCATTTT
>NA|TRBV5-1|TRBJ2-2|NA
CASSLPTQGDQRERAGELFF
TGCGCCAGCAGCTTACCGACCCAAGGGGATCAACGGGAGAGGGCCGGGGAGCTGTTTTTT
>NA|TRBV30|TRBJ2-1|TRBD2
CAWALTSGYNEQFF
TGTGCCTGGGCTCTGACTAGCGGCTACAATGAGCAGTTCTTC
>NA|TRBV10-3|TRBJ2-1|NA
CAISESGLESNEQFF
TGTGCCATCAGTGAGTCGGGACTGGAGAGCAATGAGCAGTTCTTC
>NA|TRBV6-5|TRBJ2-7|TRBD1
CASSLPPGTGGEQYF
TGTGCCAGCAGTTTGCCTCCCGGGACAGGGGGCGAGCAGTACTTC
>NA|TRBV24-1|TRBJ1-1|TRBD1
CAKTRTGMNTEAFF
TGTGCCAAGACCCGGACAGGGATGAACACTGAAGCTTTCTTT
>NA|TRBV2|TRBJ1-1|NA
CASSPRTNMNTEAFF
TGTGCCAGCAGTCCTCGGACTAATATGAACACTGAAGCTTTCTTT
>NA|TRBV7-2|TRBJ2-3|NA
CASSLFRLADTQYF
TGTGCCAGCAGCTTATTCAGGCTTGCAGATACGCAGTATTTT
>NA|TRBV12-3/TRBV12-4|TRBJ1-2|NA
CASSLQALRGYTF
TGTGCCAGCAGTTTGCAGGCTTTGAGAGGCTACACCTTC
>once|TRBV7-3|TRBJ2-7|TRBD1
CASSVTDRDEQYF
TGTGCCAGCAGCGTGACGGACAGGGACGAGCAGTACTTC
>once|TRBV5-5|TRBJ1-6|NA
CASSLAYSTNNSPLHF
TGTGCCAGCAGCTTGGCTTACAGCACAAATAATTCACCCCTCCACTTT
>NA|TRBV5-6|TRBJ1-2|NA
CASSFARTGVVFYTF
TGTGCCAGCAGCTTCGCAAGGACCGGGGTGGTGTTCTACACCTTC
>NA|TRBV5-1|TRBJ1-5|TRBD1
CASRSGQGDNQPQHF
TGCGCCAGCCGATCCGGACAGGGGGACAATCAGCCCCAGCATTTT
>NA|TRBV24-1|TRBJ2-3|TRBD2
CATSGGDSSTDTQYF
TGTGCCACCTCCGGGGGGGATTCTAGCACAGATACGCAGTATTTT
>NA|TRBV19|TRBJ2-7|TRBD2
CASSKPSGTYEQYF
TGTGCCAGTAGTAAGCCTAGCGGAACCTACGAGCAGTACTTC
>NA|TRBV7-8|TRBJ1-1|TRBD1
CASSLEQGLSEAFF
TGTGCCAGCAGCTTAGAACAGGGGCTTTCTGAAGCTTTCTTT
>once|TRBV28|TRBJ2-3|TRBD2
CASSLSGRTDTQYF
TGTGCCAGCAGTTTGAGCGGGAGGACAGATACGCAGTATTTT
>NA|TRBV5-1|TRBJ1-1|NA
CASSSNPGQTEAFF
TGCGCCAGCAGCTCCAACCCGGGACAAACTGAAGCTTTCTTT
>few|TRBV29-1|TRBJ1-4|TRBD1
CSVRQGREEKLFF
TGCAGCGTAAGACAGGGGAGAGAGGAAAAACTGTTTTTT
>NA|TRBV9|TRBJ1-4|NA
CASSVGGGNEKLFF
TGTGCCAGCAGCGTAGGAGGAGGTAATGAAAAACTGTTTTTT
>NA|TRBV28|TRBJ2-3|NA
CATRGEGGYTDTQYF
TGTGCCACCAGGGGTGAAGGAGGGTACACAGATACGCAGTATTTT
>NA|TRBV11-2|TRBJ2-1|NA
CASSYDPSSYNEQFF
TGTGCCAGCAGCTACGATCCGAGCTCCTACAATGAGCAGTTCTTC
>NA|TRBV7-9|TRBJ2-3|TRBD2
CASSLRGSTDTQYF
TGTGCCAGCAGCTTGCGGGGGAGCACAGATACGCAGTATTTT
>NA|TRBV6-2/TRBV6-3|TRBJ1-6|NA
CASSYSDTASPLHF
TGTGCCAGCAGTTACTCGGACACGGCTTCACCCCTCCACTTT
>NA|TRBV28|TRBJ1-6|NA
CASSTGLGMGSPLHF
TGTGCCAGCAGCACCGGACTGGGTATGGGTTCACCCCTCCACTTT
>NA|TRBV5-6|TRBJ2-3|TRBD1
CASTKGVGQGGTDTQYF
TGTGCCAGCACCAAAGGAGTTGGACAGGGCGGAACAGATACGCAGTATTTT
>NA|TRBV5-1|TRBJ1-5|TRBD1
CASSLERDREKGGNQPQHF
TGCGCCAGCAGCTTGGAGAGGGACAGGGAAAAGGGAGGCAATCAGCCCCAGCATTTT